The rows below give T cell receptor beta chains drawn from one sample of a study of blood T cell repertoires in COVID-19. TCRdb keeps only in-frame clones here, not all; method: immunoSEQ multiplex PCR. The sample lists some 110,000 clones, approximately 90% seen once, with 6.5% to 8.5% in the top ten. Sequenced sample: peripheral blood. These receptors were obtained from a human donor in a cohort sampled during active COVID-19. The CDR3 runs from the conserved cysteine through the conserved F or W. The order of the fields is J gene, D gene, clone size, V gene, CDR3 protein, CDR3 DNA. A D gene is named only where the DNA matches it firmly. Size tells how often a clone was seen (once, few, many) or the class of an expanded clone, and some rows leave it out.

J: TRBJ2-2
D: TRBD1
size: .
V: TRBV12-5
CDR3: CASGLGGTDTGELFF
DNA: TGTGCTAGTGGTTTGGGTGGGACAGACACCGGGGAGCTGTTTTTT

J: TRBJ1-2
D: .
size: .
V: TRBV29-1
CDR3: CSVHSGSANYGYTF
DNA: TGCAGCGTTCACTCGGGGAGTGCTAACTATGGCTACACCTTC

J: TRBJ2-7
D: .
size: .
V: TRBV5-6
CDR3: CASSLVGRMTYEQYF
DNA: TGTGCCAGCAGCTTGGTAGGCAGGATGACCTACGAGCAGTACTTC

J: TRBJ2-1
D: TRBD2
size: .
V: TRBV5-5
CDR3: CASSDTLAGLYNEQFF
DNA: TGTGCCAGCAGCGATACATTAGCGGGCCTTTACAATGAGCAGTTCTTC

J: TRBJ1-5
D: TRBD1
size: .
V: TRBV29-1
CDR3: CSVAIQGANQPQHF
DNA: TGCAGCGTTGCTATACAGGGGGCCAATCAGCCCCAGCATTTT

J: TRBJ1-6
D: TRBD1
size: .
V: TRBV11-2
CDR3: CASRFRGQGGTASNSPLHF
DNA: TGTGCCAGCAGGTTTAGAGGACAGGGCGGGACGGCCTCCAATTCACCCCTCCACTTT

J: TRBJ2-7
D: .
size: .
V: TRBV5-1
CDR3: CASSLGRLDTISYEQYF
DNA: TGCGCCAGCAGCTTGGGGCGCCTCGACACCATCTCTTACGAGCAGTACTTC

J: TRBJ2-7
D: TRBD2
size: once
V: TRBV6-5
CDR3: CASSSLRRLAGYEQYF
DNA: TGTGCCAGCAGTTCCCTACGTCGACTAGCGGGATACGAGCAGTACTTC

J: TRBJ2-2
D: .
size: .
V: TRBV5-1
CDR3: CASTPLPENTGELFF
DNA: TGCGCCAGCACCCCTCTACCCGAAAACACCGGGGAGCTGTTTTTT

J: TRBJ2-7
D: .
size: .
V: TRBV19
CDR3: CASSIRDRSYEQYF
DNA: TGTGCCAGTAGTATAAGAGACAGGTCCTACGAGCAGTACTTC

J: TRBJ2-3
D: TRBD1
size: .
V: TRBV11-3
CDR3: CASSPAGTGLYTQYF
DNA: TGTGCCAGCAGCCCGGCCGGGACAGGGTTATATACGCAGTATTTT

J: TRBJ2-7
D: TRBD2
size: .
V: TRBV30
CDR3: CAWSAGTSGLLSHF
DNA: TGTGCCTGGAGTGCCGGGACTAGCGGGCTTCTAAGCCACTTC

J: TRBJ1-2
D: .
size: .
V: TRBV19
CDR3: CASRQAPFYGYTF
DNA: TGTGCCAGTCGTCAGGCCCCCTTTTATGGCTACACCTTC

J: TRBJ2-7
D: .
size: .
V: TRBV6-5
CDR3: CASSLARVSYEQYF
DNA: TGTGCCAGCAGTCTGGCCAGGGTGTCCTACGAGCAGTACTTC

J: TRBJ1-1
D: TRBD1
size: .
V: TRBV6-2/TRBV6-3
CDR3: CASSYLGTGGTSNTEAFF
DNA: TGTGCCAGCAGTTATCTAGGGACAGGGGGGACTTCGAACACTGAAGCTTTCTTT

J: TRBJ2-5
D: .
size: .
V: TRBV7-9
CDR3: CASSLTDRHQETQYF
DNA: TGTGCCAGCAGCTTAACGGACAGACACCAAGAGACCCAGTACTTC

J: TRBJ2-5
D: .
size: .
V: TRBV19
CDR3: CASSPGLQETQYF
DNA: TGTGCCAGTAGTCCCGGACTACAAGAGACCCAGTACTTC

J: TRBJ2-7
D: TRBD2
size: .
V: TRBV29-1
CDR3: CSVGEGYEQYF
DNA: TGCAGCGTGGGGGAGGGCTACGAGCAGTACTTC

J: TRBJ1-2
D: TRBD1
size: .
V: TRBV29-1
CDR3: CSVLYPGTGGDGYTF
DNA: TGCAGCGTACTCTACCCCGGGACAGGGGGGGATGGCTACACCTTC

J: TRBJ2-7
D: TRBD2
size: .
V: TRBV7-9
CDR3: CASSPGRYSGRANEQYF
DNA: TGTGCCAGCAGCCCCGGAAGGTATAGCGGGAGGGCCAACGAGCAGTACTTC

J: TRBJ2-1
D: TRBD2
size: .
V: TRBV5-1
CDR3: CASRPTSGNHNEQFF
DNA: TGCGCCAGCAGGCCGACTAGCGGGAATCACAATGAGCAGTTCTTC

J: TRBJ2-1
D: .
size: .
V: TRBV7-6
CDR3: CASSLAAGPRSYNEQFF
DNA: TGTGCCAGCAGCTTAGCTGCGGGACCCCGCTCCTACAATGAGCAGTTCTTC

J: TRBJ2-7
D: .
size: .
V: TRBV19
CDR3: CASSPLGGGPDGEQYF
DNA: TGTGCCAGTAGCCCTCTAGGGGGGGGGCCGGATGGCGAGCAGTACTTC

J: TRBJ1-4
D: TRBD1
size: once
V: TRBV2
CDR3: CASRMGQGLEKLFF
DNA: TGTGCCAGCAGGATGGGACAGGGGCTGGAAAAACTGTTTTTT

J: TRBJ2-3
D: TRBD2
size: .
V: TRBV29-1
CDR3: CSATTSFSPDTQYF
DNA: TGCAGCGCCACGACTAGCTTCTCCCCAGATACGCAGTATTTT

J: TRBJ2-1
D: TRBD1
size: .
V: TRBV28
CDR3: CASSFWGGQGRHNEQFF
DNA: TGTGCCAGCAGTTTTTGGGGGGGACAGGGCAGGCACAATGAGCAGTTCTTC

J: TRBJ1-4
D: TRBD1
size: .
V: TRBV3-1/TRBV3-2
CDR3: CASSLGRDRGGEKLFF
DNA: TGTGCCAGCAGCCTTGGCCGGGACAGGGGAGGCGAAAAACTGTTTTTT

J: TRBJ2-7
D: .
size: .
V: TRBV7-3
CDR3: CASSRGAGYEQYF
DNA: TGTGCCAGCAGCCGGGGGGCCGGGTACGAGCAGTACTTC

J: TRBJ1-5
D: TRBD1
size: few
V: TRBV19
CDR3: CASRPGGLLIGNQPQHF
DNA: TGTGCCAGTAGACCAGGGGGCTTGCTTATAGGCAATCAGCCCCAGCATTTT

J: TRBJ2-7
D: .
size: .
V: TRBV10-1
CDR3: CASSESSAPQGYYEQYF
DNA: TGCGCCAGCAGTGAGTCAAGCGCCCCCCAAGGATACTACGAGCAGTACTTC

J: TRBJ2-1
D: TRBD1
size: .
V: TRBV27
CDR3: CASRKQGRPLNEQFF
DNA: TGTGCCAGCAGGAAACAGGGGCGCCCTTTAAATGAGCAGTTCTTC

J: TRBJ2-7
D: TRBD1
size: .
V: TRBV10-1
CDR3: CASSEIDRGEQYF
DNA: TGCGCCAGCAGTGAGATCGACAGGGGCGAGCAGTACTTC

J: TRBJ1-2
D: .
size: once
V: TRBV24-1
CDR3: CATSDPTQGNGYTF
DNA: TGTGCCACCAGTGACCCTACACAGGGCAATGGCTACACCTTC

J: TRBJ2-1
D: .
size: .
V: TRBV15
CDR3: CATRERLQIHEQFF
DNA: TGTGCCACCAGGGAGCGTCTTCAGATACATGAGCAGTTCTTC

J: TRBJ1-6
D: TRBD1
size: .
V: TRBV3-1/TRBV3-2
CDR3: CASSQSGQGAGNSPLHF
DNA: TGTGCCAGCAGCCAAAGTGGCCAGGGGGCCGGTAATTCACCCCTCCACTTT

J: TRBJ1-2
D: .
size: .
V: TRBV30
CDR3: CAWGRGSNYGYTF
DNA: TGTGCCTGGGGTAGGGGCTCTAACTATGGCTACACCTTC

J: TRBJ1-1
D: TRBD1
size: .
V: TRBV28
CDR3: CASYRGGNTEAFF
DNA: TGTGCCAGCTACAGGGGGGGGAACACTGAAGCTTTCTTT

J: TRBJ2-1
D: TRBD1
size: .
V: TRBV19
CDR3: CASRTSGQTYNEQFF
DNA: TGTGCCAGTAGAACCTCGGGACAGACCTACAATGAGCAGTTCTTC

J: TRBJ1-1
D: .
size: .
V: TRBV29-1
CDR3: CSVLPQGSNTEAFF
DNA: TGCAGCGTTTTGCCTCAGGGTTCGAACACTGAAGCTTTCTTT

J: TRBJ2-7
D: .
size: .
V: TRBV2
CDR3: CASRGPPSSYEQYF
DNA: TGTGCCAGCCGCGGGCCCCCTAGCTCCTACGAGCAGTACTTC